What follows are 8 T cell receptor beta chains derived from one specimen sequenced in a study of monozygotic twins with inflammatory bowel disease. One entry per CDR3 protein, without DNA, is what TCRdb gives after re-calling the 5' RACE reads. The sample has over 100,000 distinct CDR3 sequences. Sequencing was carried out using blood. The origin of the receptors is a human donor with ulcerative colitis or Crohn's disease, or a healthy co-twin of an affected twin (not recorded which).

This rearrangement joins TRBV29-1 to TRBJ2-7; TCRdb proposes TRBD1, but this gene call is untestable without DNA. CDR3 length: 11 residues. Germline V gene sequence: CDR1 SQVTM, CDR2 ANQGSEA. This chain's CDR3 is CSATGGYEQDF.

CDR3 sequence: CASSLTGGGMAFF. The chain combines TRBV12-3 or TRBV12-4 with TRBJ1-1; TCRdb selects TRBD1, and the lack of DNA leaves this call unchecked. This CDR3 comprises 13 residues.

The CDR3 is CASRDGYGYTF. The chain combines TRBV5-1 with TRBJ1-2. This CDR3 is 11 amino acids long. Germline-derived CDR1 and CDR2 are SGHRS and YFSETQ.

The genes are TRBV28 and TRBJ2-6; the D call from TCRdb, TRBD1, cannot be confirmed without DNA. The CDR3 extends over 20 amino acids. CDR1 MDHEN and CDR2 SYDVKM come from the germline V gene. The CDR3 protein is CASSLPPGKEDHSGANVLTF. Full variable domain (missing parts from reference TRBV28 and TRBJ2-6): DVKVTQSSRYLVKRTGEKVFLECVQDMDHENMFWYRQDPGLGLRLIYFSYDVKMKEKGDIPEGYSVSREKKERFSLILESASTNQTSMYLCASSLPPGKEDHSGANVLTFGAGSRLTVL.

V and J are TRBV5-1 and TRBJ2-1; without DNA, the TCRdb call of TRBD2 cannot be checked. Germline V lookup: CDR1 SGHRS, CDR2 YFSETQ. The CDR3 covers 16 residues. CDR3 residues: CASSPVAGESYNEQFF.

The V and J genes are TRBV5-6 and TRBJ2-1; with no DNA, the TCRdb D assignment of TRBD2 cannot be verified. This CDR3 has 17 residues. Per germline, CDR1 SGHDT and CDR2 YYEEEE. The CDR3 is CASSFLLTSGGANEQFF.

The rearrangement links TRBV6-1 to TRBJ2-7; the D gene TCRdb calls, TRBD2, cannot be checked with no DNA. Germline-derived CDR1 and CDR2 are MNHNS and SASEGT. There are 17 residues in the CDR3. CDR3 residues: CASSQLSGTSFSYEQYF.

V and J are TRBV12-3 or TRBV12-4 and TRBJ1-5; checking the TCRdb D call of TRBD1 is not possible without DNA. The CDR3 runs to 15 residues. This CDR3 reads CASSGAGTSNQPQHF.